Shown below are 12 T cell receptor beta chains from a single sample sequenced in a study of cytomegalovirus exposure and HLA in healthy donors. Measured with immunoSEQ multiplex PCR; TCRdb has only the in-frame clones, and not every one. This table has approximately 170,000 clones, around four fifths appearing once. Material: PBMCs. The origin of the receptors is a man aged 25 to 40 in good health and CMV-seropositive.

The chain employs TRBV28 and TRBJ2-5; 8 nucleotides match TRBD2. Germline V lookup: CDR1 MDHEN, CDR2 SYDVKM. J was trimmed by 1 base and V by 4 bases; bases with no gene match: 11. The CDR3 is 17 residues long. In nucleotides, the CDR3 is TGTGCCAGCAGTTCCCCCGCGGCTAGCGGGCTCCAAGAGACCCAGTACTTC. As protein: CASSSPAASGLQETQYF.

Concerning this clone itself: Sequence at one end of the junction differs from germline and may be a read error. V gene TRBV7-7 combines with J gene TRBJ2-5; 11 nucleotides align to TRBD2. The germline V gene encodes CDR1 SSHAT and CDR2 FNYEAQ (reference sequence). This CDR3 contains 15 residues. The CDR3 DNA reads as TGTGCTAGCAGCTTTAGCGGGGGGGCCGAGGAGACCCAGTACTTC. Translating gives CASSFSGGAEETQYF.

This chain connects TRBV5-1 to TRBJ2-2; unclear D gene. Trimming removed 4 bases from V and 4 bases from J, with 17 bases in between. The CDR3 runs to 16 residues. Germline V gene sequence: CDR1 SGHRS, CDR2 YFSETQ. As DNA, the CDR3 is TGCGCCAGCAGCCCAAACAATCTGCAGGCCACCGGGGAGCTGTTTTTT. Amino acid sequence: CASSPNNLQATGELFF.

The chain links TRBV9 to TRBJ1-6; D remains unclear. V gave up 8 bases and J gave up 6 bases, with 12 bases separating them. The CDR3 covers 13 residues. Germline V gene lookup returns CDR1 SGDLS and CDR2 YYNGEE. The CDR3, as DNA: TGTGCCAGTACCCCTGAGGGTAATTCACCCCTCCACTTT. Translating it yields CASTPEGNSPLHF.

The chain has TRBV6-5 and TRBJ1-2; no definite D call. Germline V CDR1 and CDR2: MNHEY, SVGAGI. Trimming removed 0 bases from V and 4 bases from J, with 9 bases in between. This CDR3 spans 14 amino acids. The CDR3 spells CASSYSFPRYGYTF. The CDR3 coding sequence is TGTGCCAGCAGTTACTCGTTCCCGCGCTATGGCTACACCTTC.

The V call is TRBV7-9, the J call TRBJ2-7; TRBD2 matches at 7 bases. This CDR3 has 15 residues. With V trimmed by 4 bases and J by 1 base, 7 bases remained unmatched. CDR1 and CDR2 from the germline V gene are SEHNR and FQNEAQ (reference sequence). CDR3 sequence: CASSSPGLSSYEQYF. The CDR3 DNA reads as TGTGCCAGCAGCTCGCCGGGACTATCATCCTACGAGCAGTACTTC.

CDR3 in amino acids: CASSQDLQALKPYNEQFF. The CDR3 DNA reads as TGCGCCAGCAGCCAAGATCTGCAAGCTCTTAAACCTTACAATGAGCAGTTCTTC. The genes are TRBV4-3 and TRBJ2-1, with D hard to call. This CDR3 is 18 amino acids long. In germline, CDR1 is LGHNA, CDR2 YSLEER. The ends were cut back, 0 bases at V and 4 bases at J, with 19 bases in the middle.

The chain combines TRBV9 with TRBJ2-7, with 9 bases fitting TRBD1. V lost 4 bases to trimming and J lost 0 bases; unmatched junction nucleotides: 5. This CDR3 is 15 amino acids long. The V gene's germline CDR1 is SGDLS and CDR2 YYNGEE. This chain's CDR3 is CASSPGQGFSYEQYF. The CDR3 coding sequence is TGTGCCAGCAGCCCGGGACAGGGTTTCTCCTACGAGCAGTACTTC.

V is TRBV7-8 and J is TRBJ2-7; D perhaps matches TRBD1 (6 bases). CDR1 and CDR2 from the germline V gene are SGHVS and FQNEAQ. This CDR3 has 15 residues. The germline V and J ends were trimmed by 1 base and 0 bases, with 10 bases remaining between them. The CDR3 coding sequence is TGTGCCAGCAGCTTAGGTCAGGGGAGCTCCTACGAGCAGTACTTC. As protein: CASSLGQGSSYEQYF.

The chain joins TRBV7-2 to TRBJ2-3, with 13 bases aligning to TRBD2. The CDR3 loop spans 18 amino acids. Germline lookup yields CDR1 SGHTA and CDR2 FQGNSA. Germline trimming cut 3 bases from V and 2 bases from J; bases unmatched to any gene: 8. In DNA form, the CDR3 reads TGTGCCAGCAGCTTTCCACTAGCGGGGGGGCGATACACAGATACGCAGTATTTT. Protein sequence: CASSFPLAGGRYTDTQYF.

This sequence joins TRBV7-9 and TRBJ1-2, with D unresolved. Germline V gene data show CDR1 as SEHNR and CDR2 as FQNEAQ (reference sequence). This CDR3 spans 15 amino acids. V gave up 5 bases and J gave up 5 bases, with 18 bases separating them. CDR3 sequence: CASSPTGGRGYGYTF. The CDR3 DNA is TGTGCCAGCAGCCCGACTGGCGGGCGCGGTTATGGCTACACCTTC.

V is TRBV6-1 and J is TRBJ2-5, with a weak D call TRBD2 (6 bases). Germline V gene lookup returns CDR1 MNHNS and CDR2 SASEGT. The CDR3 is 15 residues long. The germline V and J ends were trimmed by 3 bases and 5 bases, with 16 bases remaining between them. The CDR3 coding sequence is TGTGCCAGCAGTGAGCTGCAGGTTGGAGGGGAGACCCAGTACTTC. It yields the protein CASSELQVGGETQYF.